This TCR beta chain appears in the sequencing data of a study of PD-1 blockade in classical Hodgkin lymphoma. Study-level results: Complete responders' diversity at baseline resembled that of newly diagnosed patients.

TCRdb's copy holds only in-frame clones and misses some; the assay was immunoSEQ multiplex PCR. The data contain about 13,000 clones, around three quarters of them singletons. Note on this clone: What it binds is unknown.

Relapses following autologous stem cell transplantation were seen in all patients, with brentuximab vedotin exposure varying. Germline V gene lookup returns CDR1 SGDLS and CDR2 YYNGEE. V lost 4 bases and J lost 3; bases outside the gene matches: 7. The CDR3 has 16 residues. The chain recombines TRBV9 with TRBJ2-1; 10 positions match TRBD1. The clonotype was recovered from a human donor with classical Hodgkin lymphoma. The input for sequencing was peripheral blood mononuclear cells (PBMCs), taken at baseline. Here the CDR3 reads CASSPDRGHSYNEQFF. The CDR3 nucleotides read TGTGCCAGCAGCCCAGACAGGGGGCATAGCTACAATGAGCAGTTCTTC.